A selection of T cell receptor beta chains follows, all from one sample in a study of CD8 T cells in ankylosing spondylitis. TCRdb re-derived calls from the 5' RACE reads in MiXCR, one entry per CDR3 protein. The sample lists approximately 350,000 distinct CDR3 sequences, 20% to 25% occurring once. Sequencing used blood, either unsorted or a sorted T cell fraction (not recorded which). All receptors come from a male donor with ankylosing spondylitis or in good health (not recorded which). Each CDR3 is given with its conserved first and last residue. Each record gives: clone size, V gene, D gene, J gene, CDR3 protein, CDR3 DNA. A D gene is named only where the DNA matches it firmly. A row's size may be missing; if present it is once, few, many or a size class.

.	TRBV20-1	TRBD1	TRBJ1-2	CSAKDRGLNYGYTF	TGCAGTGCCAAGGACAGGGGATTGAACTATGGCTACACCTTC
few	TRBV7-9	.	TRBJ2-1	CASSLVPDSSNEQFF	TGTGCCAGCAGCTTAGTACCAGATTCGAGCAATGAGCAGTTCTTC
once	TRBV6-5	.	TRBJ1-4	CASSYFWTATNEKLFF	TGTGCCAGCAGTTACTTTTGGACAGCAACTAATGAAAAACTGTTTTTT
.	TRBV12-3/TRBV12-4	.	TRBJ2-5	CASSSTGLGGSWETQYF	TGTGCCAGCTCTTCGACCGGTTTGGGGGGCTCTTGGGAGACCCAGTACTTC
.	TRBV29-1	TRBD1	TRBJ2-1	CSVVPLQGASDEQFF	TGCAGCGTCGTTCCCTTACAGGGGGCGTCGGATGAGCAGTTCTTC
.	TRBV28	.	TRBJ2-4	CASSRPPPHRDLAKNIQYF	TGTGCCAGCAGCCGACCCCCCCCACACAGGGACCTAGCCAAAAACATTCAGTACTTC
few	TRBV20-1	.	TRBJ2-2	CSAREDLNTGELFF	TGCAGTGCTAGGGAAGACTTGAACACCGGGGAGCTGTTTTTT
few	TRBV4-1	.	TRBJ2-1	CASSPYDRGVSYNEQFF	TGCGCCAGCAGCCCATACGACAGAGGGGTCTCCTACAATGAGCAGTTCTTC
few	TRBV7-8	.	TRBJ2-1	CASSFGGTLGNEQFF	TGTGCCAGCAGCTTCGGGGGTACCCTGGGGAATGAGCAGTTCTTC
.	TRBV7-8	.	TRBJ2-3	CASSGDLGILTDTQYF	TGTGCCAGCAGCGGGGACTTGGGTATACTTACAGATACGCAGTATTTT
.	TRBV2	.	TRBJ2-7	CASSEALFGVYEQYF	TGTGCCAGCAGTGAAGCCCTTTTTGGGGTCTACGAGCAGTACTTC
few	TRBV7-9	.	TRBJ2-3	CASSLIGAGPSADTQYF	TGTGCCAGCAGCTTAATCGGGGCTGGCCCTTCGGCAGATACGCAGTATTTT
.	TRBV7-3	.	TRBJ1-6	CASSFNNGSPLHF	TGTGCCAGCAGCTTTAATAATGGTTCACCCCTCCACTTT
.	TRBV29-1	.	TRBJ2-1	CRIQGPYNEQFF	TGCAGGATACAGGGACCCTACAATGAGCAGTTCTTC
few	TRBV29-1	TRBD2	TRBJ2-7	CSAGGLAENPYEQYF	TGCAGCGCGGGGGGGCTAGCGGAAAATCCCTACGAGCAGTACTTC
.	TRBV7-9	.	TRBJ2-7	CASSLAEGGSYEQYF	TGTGCCAGCAGCTTAGCGGAGGGGGGTTCTTACGAGCAGTACTTC
.	TRBV20-1	.	TRBJ1-1	CSARGLRSENTEAFF	TGCAGTGCTAGAGGCCTTAGGTCTGAGAACACTGAAGCTTTCTTT
once	TRBV27	.	TRBJ1-2	CASSDLQGTYGYTF	TGTGCCAGCAGTGACCTACAGGGTACCTATGGCTACACCTTC
.	TRBV19	.	TRBJ1-2	CASRDLYGYTF	TGTGCCAGTAGAGACTTATATGGCTACACCTTC
few	TRBV3-1	TRBD1	TRBJ2-7	CASSHGQGAPTYEQYF	TGTGCCAGCAGCCATGGACAGGGGGCGCCTACTTACGAGCAGTACTTC
few	TRBV29-1	.	TRBJ2-1	CSVGRDLTYNEQFF	TGCAGCGTTGGCCGGGACTTAACCTACAATGAGCAGTTCTTC
.	TRBV27	.	TRBJ2-1	CASREQGWGYNEQFF	TGTGCCAGCAGGGAACAGGGTTGGGGATACAATGAGCAGTTCTTC
.	TRBV29-1	.	TRBJ2-7	CSFVVGSEQYF	TGCAGCTTCGTGGTGGGGAGCGAGCAGTACTTC
.	TRBV12-3/TRBV12-4	.	TRBJ1-6	CASSFGGFDNSPLHF	TGTGCCAGCAGTTTCGGGGGGTTCGATAATTCACCCCTCCACTTT
few	TRBV12-3/TRBV12-4	.	TRBJ2-2	CASNKGWGPNTGELFF	TGTGCCAGCAACAAGGGGTGGGGGCCGAACACCGGGGAGCTGTTTTTT
.	TRBV15	.	TRBJ2-3	CATSRDRQDTQYF	TGTGCCACCAGCAGAGATCGGCAAGATACGCAGTATTTT
few	TRBV28	.	TRBJ2-5	CASSERQQETQYF	TGTGCCAGCAGTGAACGACAGCAAGAGACCCAGTACTTC
few	TRBV4-2	TRBD2	TRBJ2-3	CASSPGVAGGTDTQYF	TGTGCCAGCAGCCCGGGGGTAGCGGGGGGAACAGATACGCAGTATTTT
few	TRBV25-1	.	TRBJ2-2	CASSLDGRGELFF	TGTGCCAGCAGTCTTGACGGGCGCGGGGAGCTGTTTTTT
.	TRBV3-1	TRBD1	TRBJ2-4	CASSQAWDSTKNIQYF	TGTGCCAGCAGCCAAGCCTGGGACAGCACCAAAAACATTCAGTACTTC
.	TRBV7-2	.	TRBJ2-5	CASGLTGYSETQYF	TGTGCCAGCGGCCTAACAGGGTATTCGGAGACCCAGTACTTC
.	TRBV14	.	TRBJ2-3	CASSQETGTDTQYF	TGTGCCAGCAGCCAAGAGACGGGCACAGATACGCAGTATTTT
.	TRBV29-1	TRBD1	TRBJ1-1	CSVEPRTGGSEAFF	TGCAGCGTTGAACCCCGGACAGGGGGCTCTGAAGCTTTCTTT
.	TRBV7-6	TRBD1	TRBJ2-3	CASSSGTGITDTQYF	TGTGCCAGCAGCTCTGGGACAGGGATAACAGATACGCAGTATTTT
.	TRBV11-3	TRBD1	TRBJ2-1	CASSFTGAVWDEQFF	TGTGCCAGCAGCTTTACAGGGGCCGTTTGGGATGAGCAGTTCTTC
.	TRBV7-6	.	TRBJ2-1	CASRRGLAPYNEQFF	TGTGCCAGCAGACGCGGGCTAGCGCCATACAATGAGCAGTTCTTC
.	TRBV29-1	.	TRBJ2-1	CSVEGAGGYNEQFF	TGCAGCGTTGAAGGGGCAGGGGGGTACAATGAGCAGTTCTTC
few	TRBV6-1	.	TRBJ2-1	CASSQGTRNEQFF	TGTGCCAGCAGCCAAGGGACGCGCAATGAGCAGTTCTTC
few	TRBV7-6	TRBD1	TRBJ2-5	CASSLAQTGGEETQYF	TGTGCCAGCAGCTTAGCCCAGACAGGGGGCGAAGAGACCCAGTACTTC
few	TRBV7-9	.	TRBJ2-5	CASSSAPYQETQYF	TGTGCCAGCAGCTCCGCCCCATACCAAGAGACCCAGTACTTC
.	TRBV10-3	.	TRBJ2-7	CAISEGQSSYEQYF	TGTGCCATCAGTGAGGGACAGAGCTCCTACGAGCAGTACTTC
few	TRBV3-1	TRBD1	TRBJ2-5	CASSQVRDRPQETQYF	TGTGCCAGCAGCCAAGTCAGGGACAGACCCCAAGAGACCCAGTACTTC
.	TRBV27	TRBD2	TRBJ2-7	CASSPGGGSEQYF	TGTGCCAGCAGTCCTGGGGGGGGTTCCGAGCAGTACTTC
few	TRBV20-1	.	TRBJ1-3	CSAASNDAGTISGNTIYF	TGCAGTGCTGCTTCAAACGATGCCGGGACGATCTCTGGAAACACCATATATTTT
few	TRBV18	.	TRBJ2-5	CASSPGDAQTQYF	TGTGCCAGCTCACCGGGGGACGCACAGACCCAGTACTTC
.	TRBV2	.	TRBJ2-1	CASSPPGLLMNEQFF	TGTGCCAGCAGTCCCCCGGGACTCCTCATGAATGAGCAGTTCTTC
.	TRBV9	.	TRBJ2-7	CASSVEGGTSYEQYF	TGTGCCAGCAGCGTAGAGGGCGGAACCTCCTACGAGCAGTACTTC
.	TRBV13	.	TRBJ2-7	CASSLVSGDDEQYF	TGTGCCAGCAGCTTAGTGTCAGGGGATGACGAGCAGTACTTC
.	TRBV28	TRBD2	TRBJ2-5	CAFWTGGETQYF	TGTGCCTTCTGGACGGGAGGAGAGACCCAGTACTTC
.	TRBV6-6	.	TRBJ2-5	CATQAAETQYF	TGTGCCACCCAGGCGGCAGAGACCCAGTACTTC
.	TRBV30	.	TRBJ2-7	CACTKNSYEQYF	TGTGCCTGTACAAAGAACTCCTACGAGCAGTACTTC
.	TRBV5-1	TRBD1	TRBJ2-7	CASSFTGASYSEQYF	TGCGCCAGCAGCTTCACAGGGGCGAGTTACAGCGAGCAGTACTTC
few	TRBV29-1	TRBD1	TRBJ2-7	CSAGQGVTYEQYF	TGCAGCGCAGGACAGGGGGTAACCTACGAGCAGTACTTC
.	TRBV6-1	.	TRBJ2-1	CASRSSGFSGNNEQFF	TGTGCCAGCCGAAGCTCGGGGTTCTCTGGGAACAATGAGCAGTTCTTC
.	TRBV25-1	.	TRBJ2-7	CASSESFAGYEQYF	TGTGCCAGCAGTGAATCATTTGCGGGCTACGAGCAGTACTTC
few	TRBV5-4	TRBD1	TRBJ2-2	CASSDDRGGITGELFF	TGTGCCAGCAGCGACGACAGGGGAGGTATCACCGGGGAGCTGTTTTTT
few	TRBV4-1	.	TRBJ2-3	CASSITRGTDTQYF	TGCGCCAGCAGTATAACTCGGGGAACAGATACGCAGTATTTT